Following are 10 T cell receptor beta chains from one sample sequenced in a study of cytomegalovirus exposure and HLA in healthy donors. The PCR was carried out with 60 Vbeta primers and 13 Jbeta primers. Using immunoSEQ multiplex PCR, the repertoire was profiled, and TCRdb retains in-frame clones only, with some absent. The sample lists around 180,000 clones, 71% occurring once. Sequencing was carried out using PBMCs. The receptors were sampled from a girl between 5 and 17 years old in good health and CMV-seronegative.

This clone has ten or more counts. V and J are TRBV6-4 and TRBJ2-1; TRBD2 aligns across 8 bases. Losses at the gene ends were 2 bases for V and 6 bases for J; bases not matched to a gene: 0. The CDR3 contains 13 residues. Germline V lookup: CDR1 MRHNA, CDR2 SNTAGT. For the CDR3, the DNA is TGTGCCAGCAGTGACGGGACTAGCAATGAGCAGTTCTTC. It translates to CASSDGTSNEQFF.

This clone came up a few times. This sequence joins TRBV2 and TRBJ2-3; 8 bases are a match to TRBD2. Germline CDR1 SNHLY, CDR2 FYNNEI. V gave up 8 bases and J gave up 1 base; unmatched junction bases: 11. This CDR3 has 16 amino acids. This CDR3 reads CASGSGGGSGTDTQYF. CDR3 DNA sequence: TGTGCCAGCGGGAGCGGCGGGGGGTCTGGCACAGATACGCAGTATTTT. Filled out from reference TRBV2 and TRBJ2-3, the complete variable domain reads EPEVTQTPSHQVTQMGQEVILRCVPISNHLYFYWYRQILGQKVEFLVSFYNNEISEKSEIFDDQFSVERPDGSNFTLKIRSTKLEDSAMYFCASGSGGGSGTDTQYFGPGTRLTVL.

The J gene is TRBJ1-1, the V gene TRBV27; D is perhaps TRBD1 (6 bases). The CDR3 has 13 residues. V lost 4 bases, J lost 4 bases, and 10 bases lay in between. The V gene's germline CDR1 is MNHEY and CDR2 SMNVEV (reference sequence). CDR3 DNA: TGTGCCAGCAGTTACAGGGAAAGCACTGAAGCTTTCTTT. Translating gives CASSYRESTEAFF.

Only a few counts were recorded for this clone. The chain is built from TRBV7-9 and TRBJ1-5; D remains ambiguous. The CDR3 has 14 amino acids. Trimming took 5 bases from V and 3 from J, leaving 11 bases between them. Looked up from germline, CDR1 is SEHNR and CDR2 is FQNEAQ (reference sequence). The CDR3: CASSPLQDNQPQHF. CDR3 sequence (DNA): TGTGCCAGCAGCCCCTTGCAGGACAATCAGCCCCAGCATTTT.

The gene calls are TRBV5-5 and TRBJ1-6; no clear D. The V end lost 1 base, the J end lost 14 bases, and 22 bases lay between the germline ends. The length of the CDR3 is 16 residues. Germline loops: CDR1 SGHKS, CDR2 YYEKEE (reference sequence). CDR3 nucleotides: TGTGCCAGCAGCTTGAATTGGGCGACGGATGCATCGACCCTCCACTTT. This gives the protein CASSLNWATDASTLHF.

The chain is built from TRBV11-1 and TRBJ2-3; D might be TRBD2 (5 bases). The CDR3 consists of 16 residues. V lost 2 bases to trimming and J lost 0 bases, with 12 bases between them. Germline CDR1 is SGHAT and CDR2 is FQDESV (reference sequence). CDR3 sequence: CASSLKRLLSTDTQYF. CDR3 nucleotide sequence: TGTGCCAGCAGCTTAAAGCGGCTCCTTAGCACAGATACGCAGTATTTT.

Only a few counts were recorded for this clone. This sequence joins TRBV4-1 and TRBJ1-4; 10 nucleotides align to TRBD1. V trimming: 2 bases; J trimming: 8 bases; junction bases outside the gene matches: 5. The CDR3 loop spans 15 amino acids. CDR1 MGHRA and CDR2 YSYEKL come from the germline V gene. In DNA, the CDR3 is TGCGCCAGCAGCCAATCCGGGACAGGGGAGGAAAAACTGTTTTTT. Protein sequence: CASSQSGTGEEKLFF.

The J gene is TRBJ2-2, the V gene TRBV6-5; D is possibly TRBD1 (6 bases). The CDR3 has 14 residues. Germline lookup yields CDR1 MNHEY and CDR2 SVGAGI. Deletions cut 7 bases from V and 6 bases from J, with 15 bases between. CDR3 amino acids: CASTGTSVAGELFF. CDR3 nucleotide sequence: TGTGCCAGCACCGGGACATCGGTAGCCGGGGAGCTGTTTTTT.

The chain employs TRBV7-8 and TRBJ2-1, with a tentative D call TRBD1 (5 bases). There are 13 residues in the CDR3. The germline gives CDR1 SGHVS, CDR2 FQNEAQ. Trimming removed 1 base at V and 8 bases at J, with 9 bases between. CDR3 sequence: CASSLEVQDEQFF. The DNA for the CDR3 is TGTGCCAGCAGCTTAGAGGTACAGGATGAGCAGTTCTTC.

The sample holds one count of this clone. This chain uses TRBV27 with TRBJ1-2, with TRBD1 matching 7 bases. V lost 4 bases, J lost 3 bases, and 8 bases stayed unmatched. Germline CDR1 reads MNHEY; CDR2 reads SMNVEV (reference sequence). The CDR3 covers 15 residues. The CDR3 nucleotides read TGTGCCAGCAGTTCTCCCCGAGGGACAGACTATGGCTACACCTTC. It encodes CASSSPRGTDYGYTF.